The 23 T cell receptor beta chains given below trace back to one sample, sequenced in a study of blood T cell repertoires in COVID-19 (dated by TCRdb to about 2020). Library prep was done by the immunoSEQ multiplex PCR assay. The table comes from immuneACCESS by way of TCRdb, which keeps in-frame sequences with V and J called. Part of the clones is missing from these tables; in studies checked, under half for an unresolved V gene and the rest for unknown reasons. For this sample there are roughly 300,000 clones; approximately 91% appear just once. The ten largest clones add up to more than 7.5% of the sample. The sequencing sample was made of peripheral blood. All receptors come from a man younger than 35 with active or convalescent COVID-19.

This sequence joins TRBV5-4 and TRBJ1-2; D possibly corresponds to TRBD1 (5 bases). CDR3 size: 16 residues. CDR1 and CDR2 (germline): SGHNT, YYREEE (reference sequence). V dropped 4 bases and J dropped 4 bases, with 20 bases sitting between them. CDR3 sequence reads: CASSASGGGVGYGYTF. For the CDR3, the DNA is TGTGCCAGCAGCGCCAGTGGCGGGGGTGTAGGCTATGGCTACACCTTC.

The rearrangement joins TRBV23-1 to TRBJ1-2; the D gene is possibly TRBD1 (6 bases). TRBV23-1 is an ORF, and what it does is uncertain. This CDR3 comprises 13 residues. V was pared by 4 bases and J by 6 bases, with 12 bases between. CDR3 sequence: CASSLTGFHGYTF. DNA for the CDR3: TGCGCCAGCAGTCTCACAGGGTTCCATGGCTACACCTTC.

This chain joins TRBV6-5 and TRBJ2-5; 7 nucleotides agree with TRBD1. The CDR3 is 15 residues long. With 6 bases clipped from V and 5 bases from J, the junction kept 12 bases outside the gene matches. Germline CDR1 reads MNHEY; CDR2 reads SVGAGI. In DNA, the CDR3 is TGTGCCAGCAGAACGGGACAGCGCCTGTATGAGACCCAGTACTTC. Its translation is CASRTGQRLYETQYF.

The CDR3 protein is CSVGTGVTEAFF. In DNA, the CDR3 is TGCAGCGTAGGGACAGGAGTCACTGAAGCTTTCTTT. V gene TRBV29-1 combines with J gene TRBJ1-1; the match to TRBD1 covers 8 bases. V was pared by 6 bases and J by 4 bases, with 4 bases of the junction left unmatched. The CDR3 runs to 12 residues. Germline V gene lookup returns CDR1 SQVTM and CDR2 ANQGSEA.

This chain connects TRBV9 to TRBJ1-2; D is undetermined. The CDR3 spans 14 residues. CDR1 is SGDLS and CDR2 is YYNGEE in the germline V gene. V was clipped by 2 bases and J by 7 bases, with 15 bases between them. The CDR3 loop reads CASSVMQAPGGYTF. The DNA of the CDR3 is TGTGCCAGCAGCGTGATGCAGGCTCCTGGTGGCTACACCTTC.

This clone was found once. The chain uses TRBV18 and TRBJ1-4; no clear D. This CDR3 comprises 16 residues. Between the trimmed V and J ends, which lost 2 bases and 0 bases, there was a span of 10 bases. Germline-derived CDR1 and CDR2 are KGHSH and LQKENI. The chain's CDR3 is CASSPAAPATNEKLFF. The CDR3 bases are TGTGCCAGCTCACCAGCGGCACCCGCAACTAATGAAAAACTGTTTTTT.

V and J are TRBV3-1 (or the pseudogene TRBV3-2) and TRBJ2-3, with 8 nucleotides matching TRBD2. This CDR3 region has 18 residues. The germline V gene has CDR1 LGHDT and CDR2 YNNKEL (reference sequence). V lost 0 bases to trimming and J lost 4 bases; unmatched junction nucleotides: 12. The DNA of the CDR3 is TGTGCCAGCAGCCAAGATCTTGGACTAGCTTCTGACGCAGATACGCAGTATTTT. Residues: CASSQDLGLASDADTQYF.

V usage is TRBV10-3 and J usage is TRBJ2-2; TRBD2 matches at 8 bases. This CDR3 is 16 amino acids long. J was trimmed by 5 bases and V by 5 bases; bases with no gene match: 10. Germline CDR1 and CDR2: ENHRY and SYGVKD. The CDR3 DNA reads as TGTGCCATCAGTCCTAGCGGGCAAACGGGGACCGGGGAGCTGTTTTTT. Encoded protein: CAISPSGQTGTGELFF.

V usage is TRBV19 and J usage is TRBJ1-3; 8 bases are a match to TRBD1. Germline V lookup: CDR1 LNHDA, CDR2 SQIVND (reference sequence). This CDR3 spans 18 amino acids. With 0 bases clipped from V and 2 bases from J, the junction kept 9 bases outside the gene matches. CDR3 coding DNA: TGTGCCAGTAGTATAGATCTGTGGACAGGGCGGGCTGGAAACACCATATATTTT. Encoded protein: CASSIDLWTGRAGNTIYF.

The V call is TRBV5-1, the J call TRBJ2-7, with a weak D call TRBD1 (6 bases). V shed 4 bases and J shed 2 bases, with 13 bases lying between them. The CDR3 covers 14 residues. Germline values: CDR1 SGHRS, CDR2 YFSETQ. The CDR3 DNA is TGCGCCAGCAGCACCGGCAGGACAGCCTACGAGCAGTACTTC. Amino acid sequence: CASSTGRTAYEQYF. Full variable domain (rest looked up from reference TRBV5-1 and TRBJ2-7): KAGVTQTPRYLIKTRGQQVTLSCSPISGHRSVSWYQQTPGQGLQFLFEYFSETQRNKGNFPGRFSGRQFSNSRSEMNVSTLELGDSALYLCASSTGRTAYEQYFGPGTRLTVT.

The count of this clone is one. V gene TRBV9 combines with J gene TRBJ1-1; D is perhaps TRBD1 (6 bases). Germline loops: CDR1 SGDLS, CDR2 YYNGEE. Trimming removed 4 bases from V and 3 bases from J, with 19 bases in between. This CDR3 has 16 amino acids. CDR3 protein: CASSPPLQGGDTEAFF. In DNA form, the CDR3 reads TGTGCCAGCAGCCCCCCCCTACAGGGAGGGGACACTGAAGCTTTCTTT.

The genes are TRBV13 and TRBJ2-7, with TRBD1 matching over 7 bases. Germline CDR1 reads PRHDT; CDR2 reads FYEKMQ (reference sequence). The CDR3 has 14 amino acids. The J segment lost 2 bases and the V segment lost 3 bases, leaving 4 bases of the junction unmatched. As DNA, the CDR3 is TGTGCCAGCAGCTTGGCCGGGACAGCCTACGAGCAGTACTTC. This translates into CASSLAGTAYEQYF.

The genes are TRBV5-6 and TRBJ2-7, with D maybe TRBD2 (6 bases). CDR1 and CDR2 (germline): SGHDT, YYEEEE. V was cut by 3 bases and J by 3 bases, with 13 bases left in between. The CDR3 has 14 residues. CDR3 residues: CASSYYAGRYEQYF. In nucleotides, the CDR3 is TGTGCCAGCAGCTACTATGCGGGACGCTACGAGCAGTACTTC.

The chain is built from TRBV6-5 and TRBJ2-5; no clear D. Germline CDR1 reads MNHEY; CDR2 reads SVGAGI. The CDR3 covers 15 residues. Trimming took 0 bases from V and 2 from J, leaving 10 bases between them. The DNA of the CDR3 is TGTGCCAGCAGTTACTCTTCGCGGATACAAGAGACCCAGTACTTC. This encodes CASSYSSRIQETQYF.

This clone was seen once. This chain connects TRBV19 to TRBJ2-7, with D possibly being TRBD2 (5 bases). The ends were cut back, 3 bases at V and 0 bases at J, with 9 bases in the middle. Germline V lookup: CDR1 LNHDA, CDR2 SQIVND (reference sequence). This CDR3 comprises 14 residues. The CDR3 sequence is CASSMVGSSYEQYF. The CDR3 nucleotides read TGTGCCAGTAGTATGGTTGGGAGCTCCTACGAGCAGTACTTC. The full variable domain, with the rest looked up from reference TRBV19 and TRBJ2-7, is DGGITQSPKYLFRKEGQNVTLSCEQNLNHDAMYWYRQDPGQGLRLIYYSQIVNDFQKGDIAEGYSVSREKKESFPLTVTSAQKNPTAFYLCASSMVGSSYEQYFGPGTRLTVT.

The V gene is TRBV18, the J gene TRBJ1-3; possibly TRBD1 for D (5 bases). The CDR3 has 17 residues. Germline V gives CDR1 KGHSH, CDR2 LQKENI. The V gene lost 0 bases and the J gene lost 0 bases, with 12 bases spanning the gap. The CDR3 loop is CASSPPGRELSGNTIYF. The CDR3 DNA follows: TGTGCCAGCTCACCACCCGGCAGGGAACTCTCTGGAAACACCATATATTTT.

The chain links TRBV9 to TRBJ2-1; 9 bases map to TRBD2. Per the germline V gene, CDR1 is SGDLS and CDR2 is YYNGEE. Germline trimming cut 0 bases from V and 8 bases from J; bases unmatched to any gene: 3. The CDR3 is made up of 14 amino acids. The CDR3, as DNA: TGTGCCAGCAGCGTAGTAGCGGGGGTTGATGAGCAGTTCTTC. Residues: CASSVVAGVDEQFF.

The chain uses TRBV4-1 and TRBJ2-4, with D possibly TRBD2 on 5 matching bases. The CDR3 consists of 16 residues. V was shortened by 4 bases and J by 6 bases, with 19 bases between the two germline ends. Germline-derived CDR1 and CDR2 are MGHRA and YSYEKL. The CDR3 here is CASSPYLGRGLNIQYF. Written as DNA, the CDR3 is TGCGCCAGCAGCCCCTATCTGGGGAGAGGGTTAAACATTCAGTACTTC.

CDR3 sequence reads: CASSKDRGGNQPQHF. Written as DNA, the CDR3 is TGTGCCAGCAGCAAAGACAGGGGAGGCAATCAGCCCCAGCATTTT. The chain has TRBV7-9 and TRBJ1-5; the match to TRBD1 covers 8 bases. With 5 bases clipped from V and 2 bases from J, the junction kept 5 bases outside the gene matches. CDR1 is SEHNR, CDR2 FQNEAQ, per germline (reference sequence). There are 15 residues in the CDR3.

The DNA of the CDR3 is TGTGCCAGTAGTCCCGGGACAAGCTATGGCTACACCTTC. Its translation: CASSPGTSYGYTF. The V gene is TRBV19, the J gene TRBJ1-2, with D perhaps TRBD1 (6 bases). V was clipped by 5 bases and J by 4 bases, with 11 bases between them. Germline assignment: CDR1 LNHDA and CDR2 SQIVND (reference sequence). This CDR3 contains 13 residues. Full variable domain (outside the CDR3, taken from reference TRBV19 and TRBJ1-2): DGGITQSPKYLFRKEGQNVTLSCEQNLNHDAMYWYRQDPGQGLRLIYYSQIVNDFQKGDIAEGYSVSREKKESFPLTVTSAQKNPTAFYLCASSPGTSYGYTFGSGTRLTVV.

J is TRBJ2-5 and V is TRBV9, with 7 bases aligning to TRBD2. The CDR3 has 15 residues. With 2 bases clipped from V and 1 base from J, the junction kept 5 bases outside the gene matches. The V gene's germline CDR1 is SGDLS and CDR2 YYNGEE. CDR3 sequence (DNA): TGTGCCAGCAGCGTTGGCGGGGGTTCCCAAGAGACCCAGTACTTC. Translating gives CASSVGGGSQETQYF.

This clone was observed a handful of times. This chain connects TRBV19 to TRBJ2-3; 9 positions agree with TRBD2. The V and J ends lost 10 bases and 0 bases, in that order; junction bases with no gene match: 11. The CDR3 contains 16 residues. Germline loops: CDR1 LNHDA, CDR2 SQIVND (reference sequence). CDR3: CATSGDSHPSTDTQYF. Here the CDR3 DNA reads TGTGCCACTAGCGGGGATTCCCATCCTAGCACAGATACGCAGTATTTT.

J is TRBJ1-5 and V is TRBV10-2, with D possibly matching TRBD1 (5 bases). This CDR3 has 19 amino acids. Germline CDR1 is WSHSY and CDR2 is SAAADI. V lost 3 bases, J lost 0 bases, and 21 bases lay in between. CDR3 coding DNA: TGCGCCAGCAGTGATTGGGACTTCAGGCGCATTAGTAGCAATCAGCCCCAGCATTTT. This encodes CASSDWDFRRISSNQPQHF.